A selection of T cell receptor beta chains follows, all from one sample in a study of T cell responses to AZD1222 COVID-19 vaccine. TCRdb's copy holds only in-frame clones and misses some; the assay was immunoSEQ multiplex PCR. The table includes about 150,000 clones, under 95% detected once. The sequencing here drew on peripheral blood, taken on day 0 of AZD1222 vaccination. The receptors were gathered from an adult in good health. Both conserved end residues are part of each CDR3. D genes are given only for firm matches. The size field is filled for only some rows; it gives once, few, many or a size class.

>TRBD2|TRBJ2-1|NA|TRBV5-1
CASSVPGLANYNEQFF
TGCGCCAGCAGCGTTCCGGGACTAGCGAACTACAATGAGCAGTTCTTC
>NA|TRBJ2-5|NA|TRBV5-8
CASVSGGGAQYF
TGTGCCAGCGTTAGCGGAGGGGGGGCCCAGTACTTC
>TRBD1|TRBJ1-3|NA|TRBV30
CAWRLGTGVGNTIYF
TGTGCCTGGAGGTTGGGGACAGGGGTGGGAAACACCATATATTTT
>NA|TRBJ1-5|NA|TRBV2
CASLKGDFSNQPQHF
TGTGCCAGCCTAAAGGGAGACTTTAGCAATCAGCCCCAGCATTTT
>NA|TRBJ2-2|NA|TRBV7-8
CASSQLRELFF
TGTGCCAGCAGCCAGCTGAGGGAGCTGTTTTTT
>NA|TRBJ2-3|NA|TRBV5-4
CASSLDDTDTQYF
TGTGCCAGCAGCTTAGACGACACAGATACGCAGTATTTT
>NA|TRBJ2-5|NA|TRBV2
CASSEGIMETQYF
TGTGCCAGCAGTGAAGGCATAATGGAGACCCAGTACTTC
>NA|TRBJ1-5|few|TRBV28
CASSFEGRGRQPQHF
TGTGCCAGCAGTTTTGAGGGCAGGGGCCGGCAGCCCCAGCATTTT
>NA|TRBJ2-2|NA|TRBV9
CASSGRTGFDTGELFF
TGTGCCAGCAGTGGCCGGACTGGATTTGACACCGGGGAGCTGTTTTTT
>NA|TRBJ1-2|NA|TRBV28
CASSLPLSPYGYTF
TGTGCCAGCAGTCTCCCGCTGAGTCCTTATGGCTACACCTTC
>NA|TRBJ1-3|few|TRBV5-1
CASSLDGAVSGNTIYF
TGCGCCAGCAGCTTGGATGGGGCAGTCTCTGGAAACACCATATATTTT
>TRBD1|TRBJ1-1|NA|TRBV28
CASSSYPGQWNTEAFF
TGTGCCAGCAGTTCCTATCCGGGACAGTGGAACACTGAAGCTTTCTTT